Below, one T cell receptor (beta chain) is given with its context. Its antigen is currently unknown. This sample stems from a study of cytomegalovirus exposure and HLA in healthy donors. The protocol was immunoSEQ multiplex PCR, while the TCRdb copy is restricted to in-frame clones and leaves out a portion. The sample includes approximately 230,000 clones, roughly 84% seen only once; the top ten take 12%. The length of the CDR3 is 16 residues. Per the germline V gene, CDR1 is SGDLS and CDR2 is YYNGEE. V dropped 4 bases and J dropped 4 bases, with 17 bases sitting between them. Points from the study as a whole: The study flagged some 180 TCR beta chains as cytomegalovirus-associated. There were some public TCRs occurring in many donors, but most TCR sequences were rare.

The material sequenced was PBMCs. This chain links TRBV9 with TRBJ2-2; possibly TRBD2 for D (6 bases). The origin of this receptor is a man in his late teens or twenties in good health and CMV-seropositive. CDR3 nucleotide sequence: TGTGCCAGCAGCCGGTCGGGAGTAAGGAGCACCGGGGAGCTGTTTTTT. Its translation: CASSRSGVRSTGELFF.